The 15 T cell receptor delta chains below come from one sample, sequenced in a study of gamma-delta chains in newborns, infants, children. TCRdb applied CATT to the reads for clone calling. The sample contains 2,500 to 3,500 delta-chain clones, 2.6% of which appear only once. The specimen was blood. These receptors were collected from a child who was a newborn, infant or young child, either healthy, febrile or measles-vaccinated (not recorded which).

In this sample, this clone turned up a few times. With a far larger clone one base away, a read error is the likely cause. Other DNA sequences within the sample encode an identical CDR3. The chain couples TRDV2 to TRDJ1, with 13 bases fitting TRDD3. Germline trimming cut 7 bases from V and 3 bases from J; bases unmatched to any gene: 10. Germline lookup yields CDR1 GEAIGNYY and CDR2 EKD. The CDR3 is made up of 16 amino acids. The CDR3 DNA sequence: TGTGCCTGCGACGGCTTACTGGGGGATACGTCCGATAAACTCATCTTT. Protein sequence: CACDGLLGDTSDKLIF.

The table lists this clone with a few counts. A read error may explain this, as a much larger clone is one base away. The genes are TRDV2 and TRDJ3; D is unresolved. This CDR3 contains 21 residues. Germline lookup yields CDR1 GEAIGNYY and CDR2 EKD. V shed 2 bases and J shed 0 bases, with 22 bases lying between them. Here the CDR3 DNA reads TGTGCCTGTGACAAGCTAGAAGGGGTCCGAAACCCCTCCTGGGACACCCGACAGATGTTTTTC. As protein: CACDKLEGVRNPSWDTRQMFF.

This clone has only a few counts. A far more abundant clone sits one base away, making this likely a read error. The same CDR3 is also encoded by other DNA sequences in this sample. The rearrangement uses TRAV29/DV5 and TRDJ1; TRDD3 agrees at 7 bases. The germline V gene has CDR1 NSMFDY and CDR2 ISSIKDK. CDR3 length: 10 residues. For the CDR3, the DNA is TGTGCCGGACGCGGGGATAAGCTCATCTTT. Translated: CAGRGDKLIF.

As to this clone: This likely reflects a read error, since a far larger clone is one base away. This rearrangement joins TRDV2 to TRDJ3, with 7 bases matching TRDD3. CDR3 size: 20 residues. With 5 bases clipped from V and 0 bases from J, the junction kept 15 bases outside the gene matches. CDR1 GEAIGNYY and CDR2 EKD come from the germline V gene. This CDR3 is CACGTLGASSRSWDTRQMFF. The CDR3 DNA sequence: TGTGCCTGTGGCACGCTGGGGGCATCTTCCCGCTCCTGGGACACCCGACAGATGTTTTTC.

This clone is judged medium-sized. The chain couples TRDV2 to TRDJ1, with TRDD3 identical over 8 bases. V shed 0 bases, J shed 2 bases, and the junction held 10 bases outside the gene matches. Germline V CDR1 and CDR2: GEAIGNYY, EKD. CDR3 size: 17 residues. In DNA form, the CDR3 reads TGTGCCTGTGACACCATGGGGGATTGGGGAGTAACCGATAAACTCATCTTT. Protein product: CACDTMGDWGVTDKLIF.

Points on this clone: Since a much larger clone is just one base distant, this may be a read error. V usage is TRDV2 and J usage is TRDJ3, with 7 positions matching TRDD3. This CDR3 contains 18 residues. CDR1 GEAIGNYY and CDR2 EKD come from the germline V gene. The CDR3 loop is CARDLTGVSSWDTRQMFF. CDR3 nucleotides: TGTGCCCGTGACCTCACTGGGGTAAGCTCCTGGGACACCCGACAGATGTTTTTC.

A word on this clone: A read error may be the cause here, since a much bigger clone is one base away. The chain carries TRDV2 and TRDJ1; 13 nucleotides line up with TRDD3. This CDR3 is built from 18 residues. Germline V gene sequence: CDR1 GEAIGNYY, CDR2 EKD. The chain's CDR3 is CACDVLGDTTLHTDKLTF. CDR3 coding DNA: TGTGCCTGTGACGTACTGGGGGATACGACGCTACACACCGATAAACTCACCTTT.

This clone was observed a few times. Since a much larger clone is just one base distant, this may be a read error. The sample has other DNA sequences that encode this CDR3 too. The chain is built from TRDV2 and TRDJ1; 7 bases agree with TRDD3. The CDR3 extends over 18 amino acids. Trimming cost V 3 bases and J 0 bases; bases outside gene matches: 15. CDR1 GEAIGNYY and CDR2 EKD come from the germline V gene. The CDR3 loop is CACDALGANGRNTDKLIF. In DNA form, the CDR3 reads TGTGCCTGTGACGCCCTGGGGGCTAACGGTCGTAACACCGATAAACTCATCTTT.

This clone has a handful of counts. Other DNA sequences in this sample translate to the same CDR3. This rearrangement joins TRDV2 to TRDJ3; 12 bases line up with TRDD3. Germline CDR1 GEAIGNYY, CDR2 EKD. V shed 3 bases, J shed 0 bases, and the junction held 8 bases outside the gene matches. The CDR3 sequence is 20 residues long. The DNA for the CDR3 is TGTGCCTGTGACCGAGTGCTGGGGGATACGAGCTCCTGGGACACCCGACAGATGTTTTTC. Protein product: CACDRVLGDTSSWDTRQMFF.

This clone was recorded a few times. It may be a read error: a sequence one base away is much more abundant. V gene TRDV2 combines with J gene TRDJ1, with 11 bases aligning to TRDD3. The CDR3 sequence is 20 residues long. The germline V gene has CDR1 GEAIGNYY and CDR2 EKD. The CDR3 loop reads CARDTVPDGDRTGGYDKLIF. CDR3 coding DNA: TGTGCCCGTGACACCGTTCCAGATGGGGATCGAACTGGGGGATACGATAAACTCATCTTT.

A note on this clone: This specimen includes other DNA sequences encoding the same CDR3. The V gene is TRDV2, the J gene TRDJ1, with 9 positions matching TRDD3. CDR1 is GEAIGNYY, CDR2 EKD, per germline. J was trimmed by 9 bases and V by 1 base; bases with no gene match: 17. The CDR3 is 17 residues long. Here the CDR3 DNA reads TGTGCCTGTGACACGGTAGGGGATACGCGTCACCCCAGGGAACTCATCTTT. This codes for CACDTVGDTRHPRELIF.

This clone counts as medium-sized. Other DNA sequences in this specimen translate into the identical CDR3. The chain couples TRDV2 to TRDJ1; D gene ambiguous. This CDR3 is built from 15 residues. CDR1 is GEAIGNYY and CDR2 is EKD in the germline V gene. V dropped 0 bases and J dropped 1 base, with 11 bases sitting between them. CDR3 in DNA: TGTGCCTGTGACACCGTTGCCTCCTTCACCGATAAACTCATCTTT. This codes for CACDTVASFTDKLIF.

A few counts support this clone. This may stem from a read error, because a much larger clone lies one nucleotide away. The chain carries TRDV2 and TRDJ1; D may be TRDD2 (5 bases). The germline CDR1 and CDR2 sequences are GEAIGNYY and EKD. This CDR3 is built from 15 residues. V lost 0 bases and J lost 3, with 13 bases in between. CDR3 protein: CACDTVGPYADKLIF. CDR3 sequence (DNA): TGTGCCTGTGACACCGTTGGGCCCTACGCCGATAAACTCATCTTT.

This clone was observed a handful of times. One end of the junction fails to match germline, which may point to a read error. Other DNA variants within this sample encode the same CDR3. This chain joins TRDV1 and TRDJ1, with 11 bases matching TRDD3. Germline CDR1 is TSWWSYY and CDR2 is QGS. The CDR3 contains 21 residues. CDR3 residues: CALGEFNPTKDWGIGSDKLIF. CDR3 nucleotides: TGCGCTCTTGGGGAATTCAATCCTACGAAGGACTGGGGGATAGGATCCGATAAACTCATCTTT.

As for this clone: Other DNA variants within this sample encode the same CDR3. This chain joins TRDV2 and TRDJ1; TRDD3 matches 11 bases. The V gene's germline CDR1 is GEAIGNYY and CDR2 EKD. The CDR3 sequence is 20 residues long. J gave up 3 bases and V 3 bases, and 20 bases lay outside the gene matches. CDR3 coding DNA: TGTGCCTGTGACTCCCTCGGTCCGCCCCGGCTGGGGGATACTTCCGATAAACTCATCTTT. Its protein is CACDSLGPPRLGDTSDKLIF.